This section outlines one T cell receptor (beta chain) sequence together with its context. This clonotype was counted many times. Its target antigen remains unknown. The sample holds no much larger clone one base away, and base qualities are not on file. The CDR3 goes from the cysteine to the phenylalanine over 15 residues. Here the CDR3 DNA is all that survives: 45 bases in frame from base 1. V is pruned by 3 bases and J by 6 bases, leaving 8 bases of the junction without a gene match. Taken from the germline V gene, the CDR1 and CDR2 loops are SGHVS and FNYEAQ. Instrument used: Illumina HiSeq 1500. Using fastp at Q25 and MiXCR, TCRdb reprocessed the public reads and kept productive beta chains. Each entry is one CDR3 protein sequence, shown with its most common DNA and genes. The sample table records some 480,000 distinct CDR3 sequences; around 30% of these occur just once. About a sixth of the sample comes from the top ten.

This entry belongs to a study of T cell repertoires in cytomegalovirus infection (dated by TCRdb to about 2019). In terms of the full investigation: Peptide stimulations targeted recently identified HLA-C-restricted CMV epitopes, whose presentation resists viral immunomodulation, together with well-studied HLA-B-restricted epitopes. Because public TCR beta signatures pointed to carriage of CMV infection together with the matching HLA type, the HLA type of each donor mattered for the analysis. Results the study describes overall, beyond this receptor: Cumulative frequency of public TCR beta family members discriminated carriers of CMV infection plus the relevant HLA type in this cohort and an independent 352-donor cohort. In the ex vivo response, HLA-C-restricted CMV-specific TCR beta clonotypes were dominant, and in two of eight donors the single most frequent clonotype came from this HLA-C-restricted group.

The treatment or condition label of this sample denotes: in vitro stimulation with specific CMV peptide epitopes to enrich CMV-specific T cells. The V and J genes are TRBV7-6 and TRBJ2-3; 8 of the junction bases match TRBD2. This clonotype was obtained from a human donor in good health (CMV status not recorded). Some clones in this sample may be carry-over from other donors' samples. The sample was cultured PBMCs, taken from culture after CMV antigen stimulation. CDR3 region: CASSFIAGSRDTQYF. The DNA sequence is given as TGTGCCAGCAGCTTTATAGCGGGAAGTAGGGATACGCAGTATTTT. Where the CDR3 stops, the reference TRBV7-6 and TRBJ2-3 genes take over; the full variable domain is GAGVSQSPRYKVTKRGQDVALRCDPISGHVSLYWYRQALGQGPEFLTYFNYEAQQDKSGLPNDRFSAERPEGSISTLTIQRTEQRDSAMYRCASSFIAGSRDTQYFGPGTRLTVL.